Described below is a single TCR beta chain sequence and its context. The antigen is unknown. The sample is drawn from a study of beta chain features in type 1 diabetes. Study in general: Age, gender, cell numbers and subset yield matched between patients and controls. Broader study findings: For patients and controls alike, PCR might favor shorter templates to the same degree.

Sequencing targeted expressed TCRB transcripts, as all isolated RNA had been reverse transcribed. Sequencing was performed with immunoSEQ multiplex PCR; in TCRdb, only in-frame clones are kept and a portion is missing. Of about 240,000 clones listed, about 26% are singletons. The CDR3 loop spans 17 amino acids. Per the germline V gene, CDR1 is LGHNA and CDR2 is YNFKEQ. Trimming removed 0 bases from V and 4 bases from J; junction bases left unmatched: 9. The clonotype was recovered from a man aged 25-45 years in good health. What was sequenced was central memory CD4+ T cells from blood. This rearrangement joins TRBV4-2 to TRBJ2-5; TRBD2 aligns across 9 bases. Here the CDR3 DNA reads TGTGCCAGCAGCCAAGAGGACGGCGGGAGGGCTGGAGAGACCCAGTACTTC. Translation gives CASSQEDGGRAGETQYF.